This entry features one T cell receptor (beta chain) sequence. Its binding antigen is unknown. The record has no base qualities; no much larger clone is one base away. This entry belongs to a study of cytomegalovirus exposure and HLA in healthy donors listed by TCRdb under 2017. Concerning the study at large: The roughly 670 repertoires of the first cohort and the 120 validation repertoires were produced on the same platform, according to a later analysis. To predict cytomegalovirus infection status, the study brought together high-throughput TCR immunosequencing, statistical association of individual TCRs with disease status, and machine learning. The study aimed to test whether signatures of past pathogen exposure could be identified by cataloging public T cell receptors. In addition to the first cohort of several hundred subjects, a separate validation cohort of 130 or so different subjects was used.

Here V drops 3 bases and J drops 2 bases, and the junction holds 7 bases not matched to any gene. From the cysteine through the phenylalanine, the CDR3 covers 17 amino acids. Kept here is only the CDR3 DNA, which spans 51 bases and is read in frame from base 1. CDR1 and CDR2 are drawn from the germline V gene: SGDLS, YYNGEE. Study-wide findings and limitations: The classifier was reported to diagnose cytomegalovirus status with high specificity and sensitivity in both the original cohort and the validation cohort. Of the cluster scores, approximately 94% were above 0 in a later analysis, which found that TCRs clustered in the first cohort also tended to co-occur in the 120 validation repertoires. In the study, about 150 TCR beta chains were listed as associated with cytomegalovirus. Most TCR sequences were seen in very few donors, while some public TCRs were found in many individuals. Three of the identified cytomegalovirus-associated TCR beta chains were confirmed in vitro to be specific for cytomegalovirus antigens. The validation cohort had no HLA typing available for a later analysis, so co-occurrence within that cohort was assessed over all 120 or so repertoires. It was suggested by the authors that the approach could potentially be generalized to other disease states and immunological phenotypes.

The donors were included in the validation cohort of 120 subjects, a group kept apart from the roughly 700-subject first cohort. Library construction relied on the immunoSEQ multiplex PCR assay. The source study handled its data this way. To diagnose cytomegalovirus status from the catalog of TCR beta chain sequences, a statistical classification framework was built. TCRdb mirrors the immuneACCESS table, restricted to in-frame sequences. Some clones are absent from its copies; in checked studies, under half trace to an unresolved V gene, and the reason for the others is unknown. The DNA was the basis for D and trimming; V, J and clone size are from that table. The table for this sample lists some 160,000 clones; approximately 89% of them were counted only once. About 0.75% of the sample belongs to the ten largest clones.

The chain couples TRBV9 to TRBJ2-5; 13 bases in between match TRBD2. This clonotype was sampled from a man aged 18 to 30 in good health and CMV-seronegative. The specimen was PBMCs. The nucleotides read TGTGCCAGCAGCGCCCCGGGACTAGCGGGAAGACAAGAGACCCAGTACTTC. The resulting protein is CASSAPGLAGRQETQYF.